A single sample is the source of the 10 T cell receptor beta chains below, sequenced in a study of blood T cell repertoires in COVID-19. The method was immunoSEQ multiplex PCR; TCRdb's version includes in-frame clones alone and lacks a portion of them. Here the sample spans some 82,000 clones, under 90% being singletons. Sample: peripheral blood. These receptors were collected from a man at least 80 years old with acute or convalescent COVID-19.

This clone was counted once. In DNA form, the CDR3 reads TGTGCCAGCAGCTTAGTAGGGGGGGGTGACGAGCAGTACTTC. Its translation is CASSLVGGGDEQYF. The chain is built from TRBV7-2 and TRBJ2-7; D might be TRBD2 (7 bases). Germline V gene lookup returns CDR1 SGHTA and CDR2 FQGNSA. V was cut by 1 base and J by 5 bases, with 12 bases left in between. The CDR3 has 14 amino acids.

The V gene is TRBV27, the J gene TRBJ2-1; no definite D call. The germline V and J ends were trimmed by 4 bases and 4 bases, with 5 bases remaining between them. The CDR3 sequence is 12 residues long. Germline CDR1 reads MNHEY; CDR2 reads SMNVEV (reference sequence). The CDR3 nucleotides read TGTGCCAGCAGTTCCCCTTACAATGAGCAGTTCTTC. Protein: CASSSPYNEQFF.

V gene TRBV29-1 combines with J gene TRBJ2-5; 8 bases match TRBD2. Per the germline V gene, CDR1 is SQVTM and CDR2 is ANQGSEA. Trimming cost V 6 bases and J 1 base; bases outside gene matches: 1. The CDR3 runs 12 residues. The CDR3 loop is CSVTSAQETQYF. CDR3 coding DNA: TGCAGCGTGACTAGCGCCCAAGAGACCCAGTACTTC.

This chain links TRBV9 with TRBJ2-7; a possible D gene is TRBD1 (6 bases). Germline CDR1 SGDLS, CDR2 YYNGEE. V gave up 0 bases and J gave up 2 bases, with 12 bases separating them. The CDR3 spans 15 residues. CDR3 nucleotide sequence: TGTGCCAGCAGCGTAGGAGGGACAATAACCTACGAGCAGTACTTC. Translated: CASSVGGTITYEQYF.

This sequence joins TRBV2 and TRBJ1-2; unclear D gene. Germline V gene data show CDR1 as SNHLY and CDR2 as FYNNEI. This CDR3 has 14 amino acids. The V gene lost 1 base and the J gene lost 4 bases, with 10 bases spanning the gap. The CDR3 coding sequence is TGTGCCAGCAGTGAAGGGCGACTGCTCTATGGCTACACCTTC. Encoded protein: CASSEGRLLYGYTF.

Only a few counts were recorded for this clone. The chain links TRBV18 to TRBJ1-2; 7 bases are shared with TRBD1. V lost 6 bases and J lost 4; bases outside the gene matches: 11. Germline V lookup: CDR1 KGHSH, CDR2 LQKENI. The CDR3 has 15 amino acids. The CDR3 protein is CASSQQATGPYGYTF. The DNA of the CDR3 is TGTGCCAGCTCTCAGCAAGCGACAGGGCCCTATGGCTACACCTTC.

This chain joins TRBV11-2 and TRBJ1-2; D is uncertain. The CDR3 consists of 13 residues. Per the germline V gene, CDR1 is SGHAT and CDR2 is FQNNGV. Trimming removed 4 bases at V and 7 bases at J, with 13 bases between. The CDR3 sequence: CASSSGKHLGYTF. CDR3 nucleotide sequence: TGTGCCAGCAGCTCGGGAAAACACCTTGGCTACACCTTC. The complete variable domain, with remaining parts taken from reference TRBV11-2 and TRBJ1-2, reads EAGVAQSPRYKIIEKRQSVAFWCNPISGHATLYWYQQILGQGPKLLIQFQNNGVVDDSQLPKDRFSAERLKGVDSTLKIQPAKLEDSAVYLCASSSGKHLGYTFGSGTRLTVV.

The chain links TRBV18 to TRBJ2-7, with D maybe TRBD1 (7 bases). CDR3 size: 14 residues. Trimming removed 4 bases from V and 3 bases from J, with 13 bases in between. The germline V gene encodes CDR1 KGHSH and CDR2 LQKENI. This chain's CDR3 is CASSLRGEGYEQYF. The CDR3 DNA is TGTGCCAGCTCACTCAGGGGGGAAGGCTACGAGCAGTACTTC. The complete variable domain, with remaining parts taken from reference TRBV18 and TRBJ2-7, reads NAGVMQNPRHLVRRRGQEARLRCSPMKGHSHVYWYRQLPEEGLKFMVYLQKENIIDESGMPKERFSAEFPKEGPSILRIQQVVRGDSAAYFCASSLRGEGYEQYFGPGTRLTVT.

The chain uses TRBV30 and TRBJ1-2; D gene ambiguous. V was pared by 8 bases and J by 0 bases, with 7 bases between. Germline CDR1 and CDR2: GTSNPN and SVGIG (reference sequence). The length of the CDR3 is 11 residues. The CDR3 sequence is CAATPNYGYTF. The CDR3, as DNA: TGTGCCGCCACTCCTAACTATGGCTACACCTTC.

The chain links TRBV4-1 to TRBJ2-5; 8 nucleotides agree with TRBD2. The ends lost 7 bases at V and 5 bases at J; junction bases unmatched: 9. Germline V gene lookup returns CDR1 MGHRA and CDR2 YSYEKL. The CDR3 runs to 14 residues. CDR3 region: CASTPSAGVETQYF. The DNA of the CDR3 is TGCGCCAGCACCCCCTCAGCGGGAGTTGAGACCCAGTACTTC.